A single sample gave rise to the 8 T cell receptor beta chains below, sequenced in a study of blood T cell repertoires in COVID-19. Here immunoSEQ multiplex PCR was the method, and the copy in TCRdb shows in-frame clones only, minus some. The repertoire holds 200,000 to 300,000 clones, with 84% as singletons. Source material: peripheral blood. These receptors were obtained from a man aged 50 to 59 with acute or convalescent COVID-19.

V usage is TRBV9 and J usage is TRBJ1-2; D is uncertain. The CDR3 totals 13 residues. Deletions cut 2 bases from V and 3 bases from J, with 8 bases between. From germline, CDR1 is SGDLS and CDR2 YYNGEE. The CDR3 reads CASSVADYYGYTF. The CDR3, as DNA: TGTGCCAGCAGCGTGGCGGATTACTATGGCTACACCTTC.

The rearrangement links TRBV11-2 to TRBJ1-1, with unresolved D. Germline CDR1 reads SGHAT; CDR2 reads FQNNGV. This CDR3 region has 14 residues. The V end lost 7 bases, the J end lost 5 bases, and 17 bases lay between the germline ends. The CDR3 nucleotides read TGTGCCAGCATTTCCGCGCGGGGAACGACTGAAGCTTTCTTT. The encoded protein is CASISARGTTEAFF.

J is TRBJ2-1 and V is TRBV19; D is uncertain. CDR1 and CDR2 from the germline V gene are LNHDA and SQIVND (reference sequence). The CDR3 is 12 amino acids. V was cut by 3 bases and J by 7 bases, with 7 bases left in between. Here the CDR3 reads CASSISENEQFF. DNA of the CDR3: TGTGCCAGTAGTATTAGTGAAAATGAGCAGTTCTTC. The full variable domain, with the rest looked up from reference TRBV19 and TRBJ2-1, is DGGITQSPKYLFRKEGQNVTLSCEQNLNHDAMYWYRQDPGQGLRLIYYSQIVNDFQKGDIAEGYSVSREKKESFPLTVTSAQKNPTAFYLCASSISENEQFFGPGTRLTVL.

The chain recombines TRBV5-1 with TRBJ1-2; D may be TRBD1 (5 bases). Trimming pared 3 bases from V and 1 base from J, leaving 13 bases between. The CDR3 totals 15 residues. Germline V CDR1 and CDR2: SGHRS, YFSETQ. The CDR3 reads CASSSQGGVNYGYTF. DNA for the CDR3: TGCGCCAGCAGCTCTCAGGGAGGTGTTAACTATGGCTACACCTTC.

The chain links TRBV4-1 to TRBJ1-4; D not resolved. Germline loops: CDR1 MGHRA, CDR2 YSYEKL. The CDR3 totals 14 residues. Trimming cost V 0 bases and J 7 bases, with 9 bases left between them. The CDR3 bases are TGCGCCAGCAGCCAAGATAGGCGGTTTGAAAAACTGTTTTTT. This encodes CASSQDRRFEKLFF.

The V and J genes are TRBV5-1 and TRBJ1-2; D is possibly TRBD1 (5 bases). CDR1 and CDR2 from the germline V gene are SGHRS and YFSETQ. Trimming took 4 bases from V and 0 from J, leaving 16 bases between them. CDR3 length: 16 amino acids. CDR3 sequence (DNA): TGCGCCAGCAGCCGCGAAAGGGGTAAAGCTAACTATGGCTACACCTTC. This sequence encodes CASSRERGKANYGYTF.

The chain combines TRBV5-1 with TRBJ2-7; 9 bases line up with TRBD1. Trimming removed 3 bases from V and 5 bases from J; junction bases left unmatched: 9. The CDR3 extends over 15 amino acids. CDR1 and CDR2 (germline): SGHRS, YFSETQ. The CDR3 loop is CASSSTGQGVHEQYF. As DNA, the CDR3 is TGCGCCAGCAGCTCTACGGGACAGGGAGTCCACGAGCAGTACTTC.

V usage is TRBV12-3 or TRBV12-4 and J usage is TRBJ1-5, with D perhaps matching TRBD1 (5 bases). The CDR3 contains 13 residues. V lost 1 base to trimming and J lost 5 bases, with 6 bases between them. The CDR3 spells CASSLEGYQPQHF. The CDR3 DNA sequence: TGTGCCAGCAGTTTAGAGGGGTATCAGCCCCAGCATTTT.